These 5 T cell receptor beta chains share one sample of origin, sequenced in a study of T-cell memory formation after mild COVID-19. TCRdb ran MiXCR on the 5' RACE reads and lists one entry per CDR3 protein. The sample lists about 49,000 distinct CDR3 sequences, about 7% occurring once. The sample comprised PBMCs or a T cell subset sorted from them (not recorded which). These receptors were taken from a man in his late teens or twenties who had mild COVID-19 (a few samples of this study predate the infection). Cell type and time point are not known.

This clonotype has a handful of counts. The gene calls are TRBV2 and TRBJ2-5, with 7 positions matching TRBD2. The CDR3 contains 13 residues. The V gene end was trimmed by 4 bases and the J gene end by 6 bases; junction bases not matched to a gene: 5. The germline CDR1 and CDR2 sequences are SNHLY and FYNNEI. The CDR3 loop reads CASSGGTTQTQYF. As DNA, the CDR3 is TGTGCCAGCAGTGGAGGGACTACGCAGACCCAGTACTTC.

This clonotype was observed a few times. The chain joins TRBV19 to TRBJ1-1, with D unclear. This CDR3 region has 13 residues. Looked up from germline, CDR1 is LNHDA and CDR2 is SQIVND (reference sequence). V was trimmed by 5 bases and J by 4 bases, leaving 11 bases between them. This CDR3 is CASSPTWGTEAFF. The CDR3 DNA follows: TGTGCCAGTAGTCCGACTTGGGGCACTGAAGCTTTCTTT. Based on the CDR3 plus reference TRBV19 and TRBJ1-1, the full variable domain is DGGITQSPKYLFRKEGQNVTLSCEQNLNHDAMYWYRQDPGQGLRLIYYSQIVNDFQKGDIAEGYSVSREKKESFPLTVTSAQKNPTAFYLCASSPTWGTEAFFGQGTRLTVV.

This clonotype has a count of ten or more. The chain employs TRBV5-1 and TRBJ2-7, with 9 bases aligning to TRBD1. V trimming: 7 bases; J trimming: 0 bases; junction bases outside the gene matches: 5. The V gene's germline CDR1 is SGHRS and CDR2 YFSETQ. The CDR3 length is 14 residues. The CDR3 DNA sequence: TGCGCCAGCCGCGGGACAGGGAGCTCCTACGAGCAGTACGTC. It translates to CASRGTGSSYEQYV.

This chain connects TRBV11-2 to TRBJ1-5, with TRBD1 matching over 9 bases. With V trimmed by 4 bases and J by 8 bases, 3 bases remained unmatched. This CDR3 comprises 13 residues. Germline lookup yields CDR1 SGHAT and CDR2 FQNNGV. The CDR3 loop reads CASSWTGDEPQHF. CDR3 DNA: TGTGCCAGCAGCTGGACAGGGGACGAGCCCCAGCATTTT.

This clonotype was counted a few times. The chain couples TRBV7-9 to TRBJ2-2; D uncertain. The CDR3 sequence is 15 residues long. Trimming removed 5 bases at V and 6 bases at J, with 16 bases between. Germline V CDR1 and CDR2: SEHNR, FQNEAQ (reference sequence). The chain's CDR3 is CASSRHGFDSGELFF. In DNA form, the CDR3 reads TGTGCCAGCAGCCGCCACGGGTTCGATTCCGGGGAGCTGTTTTTT.